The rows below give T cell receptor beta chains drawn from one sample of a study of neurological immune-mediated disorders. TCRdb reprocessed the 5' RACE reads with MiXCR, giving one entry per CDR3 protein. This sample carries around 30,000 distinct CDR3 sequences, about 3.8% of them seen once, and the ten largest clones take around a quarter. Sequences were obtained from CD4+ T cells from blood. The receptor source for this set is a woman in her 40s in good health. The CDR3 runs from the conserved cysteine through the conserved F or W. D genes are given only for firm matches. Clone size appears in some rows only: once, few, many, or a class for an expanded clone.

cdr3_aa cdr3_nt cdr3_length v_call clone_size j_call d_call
CASGLAPGAEAFF TGTGCTAGTGGTTTGGCCCCAGGGGCTGAAGCTTTCTTT 13 TRBV12-5 many TRBJ1-1 NA
CAITPSTPGTDTQYF TGTGCCATCACTCCCTCGACCCCGGGCACAGATACGCAGTATTTT 15 TRBV10-3 many TRBJ2-3 NA
CASSQTTGSEQYF TGTGCCAGCAGCCAAACCACAGGTTCTGAGCAGTACTTC 13 TRBV3-1 many TRBJ2-7 NA
CSAGGTGRDEQYF TGCAGTGCCGGGGGGACAGGGCGAGACGAGCAGTACTTC 13 TRBV20-1 many TRBJ2-7 TRBD1
CASSIADGGGRQPQHF TGTGCCAGTAGTATAGCCGACGGAGGAGGGAGACAGCCCCAGCATTTT 16 TRBV19 NA TRBJ1-5 NA
CASSRGNQPQHF TGTGCCAGCAGCCGTGGCAATCAGCCCCAGCATTTT 12 TRBV25-1 many TRBJ1-5 NA
CASRPGTGGSFEQFF TGTGCCAGCAGGCCCGGGACAGGGGGTTCGTTTGAGCAGTTCTTC 15 TRBV7-9 many TRBJ2-1 TRBD1
CASSLPNRTSGGIYEQYF TGTGCCAGCAGCTTACCAAATCGTACTAGCGGTGGAATTTACGAGCAGTACTTC 18 TRBV7-6 many TRBJ2-7 TRBD2
CASSLQGPQVTDTQYF TGTGCCAGCAGTTTACAGGGACCCCAGGTCACAGATACGCAGTATTTT 16 TRBV27 many TRBJ2-3 NA
CASSPGGGWFF TGTGCCAGCTCACCGGGTGGGGGGTGGTTCTTC 11 TRBV18 many TRBJ2-1 NA
CSATQGTGLNQPQHF TGCAGTGCGACTCAAGGGACAGGTCTGAACCAGCCCCAGCATTTT 15 TRBV20-1 many TRBJ1-5 TRBD1
CASSHARGASGYNEQFF TGTGCCAGCAGCCATGCTAGGGGGGCTAGCGGTTACAATGAGCAGTTCTTC 17 TRBV3-1 many TRBJ2-1 NA
CASSLMTPRGTAKNIQYF TGTGCCAGCAGCCTAATGACGCCGAGGGGGACGGCCAAAAACATTCAGTACTTC 18 TRBV14 many TRBJ2-4 NA
CSAGTSLETQYF TGCAGTGCCGGGACTAGTTTGGAGACCCAGTACTTC 12 TRBV20-1 many TRBJ2-5 TRBD2
CASSLGLADQETQYF TGTGCCAGCAGCCTGGGACTAGCGGACCAAGAGACCCAGTACTTC 15 TRBV9 many TRBJ2-5 TRBD2
CASSRPIRGPNYGYTF TGTGCCAGCAGCCGACCGATTCGGGGGCCTAACTATGGCTACACCTTC 16 TRBV5-6 many TRBJ1-2 NA
CASRSMSGAAYGYTF TGTGCCAGCAGGAGTATGAGCGGCGCCGCCTATGGCTACACCTTC 15 TRBV5-5 many TRBJ1-2 NA
CASSQPTGTAGELFF TGCGCCAGCAGCCAACCCACAGGGACGGCCGGGGAGCTGTTTTTT 15 TRBV4-1 many TRBJ2-2 NA
CSARDGGEITGELFF TGCAGTGCTAGAGACGGAGGGGAGATCACCGGGGAGCTGTTTTTT 15 TRBV20-1 many TRBJ2-2 NA
CASSSTDKPQHF TGTGCCAGCAGCTCGACGGACAAGCCCCAGCATTTT 12 TRBV7-9 many TRBJ1-5 NA
CASSPGPNQPQHF TGCGCCAGCAGCCCGGGGCCCAATCAGCCCCAGCATTTT 13 TRBV5-1 many TRBJ1-5 NA
CAIKSRGPDNEQFF TGTGCCATCAAATCTAGGGGGCCCGACAATGAGCAGTTCTTC 14 TRBV10-3 many TRBJ2-1 TRBD1
CSAPPADRRVELFF TGCAGTGCTCCCCCGGCGGACCGTCGGGTGGAACTGTTTTTT 14 TRBV20-1 many TRBJ1-4 NA
CASSSDRVLYEQYF TGTGCCAGCAGCTCAGACAGGGTGCTCTACGAGCAGTACTTC 14 TRBV7-9 many TRBJ2-7 TRBD1
CSAPHTSGSNYEQYF TGCAGTGCTCCACACACTAGCGGGTCAAACTACGAGCAGTACTTC 15 TRBV20-1 many TRBJ2-7 TRBD2
CASSLSGSGEKLFF TGTGCCAGCAGTTTATCGGGCAGCGGGGAAAAACTGTTTTTT 14 TRBV12-3/TRBV12-4 many TRBJ1-4 NA
CASSRGQTDTQYF TGTGCCAGCTCAAGGGGGCAGACAGATACGCAGTATTTT 13 TRBV6-5 many TRBJ2-3 TRBD1